Detailed here is one T cell receptor (beta chain). Losses at the gene ends were 4 bases for V and 3 bases for J; bases not matched to a gene: 3. Germline CDR1 reads KGHSH; CDR2 reads LQKENI. This CDR3 is built from 13 residues. In the PCR, 60 Vbeta and 13 Jbeta primers were used. The protocol was immunoSEQ multiplex PCR, while the TCRdb copy is restricted to in-frame clones and leaves out a portion. Its table lists roughly 220,000 clones. This entry is derived from a study of cytomegalovirus exposure and HLA in healthy donors. Study in general: Unique TCRs from HLA-typed donors, around 79 million of them, were held in an early data release.

The clonotype comes from a girl aged 2-9 years in good health and CMV-seropositive. This chain joins TRBV18 and TRBJ2-7; 7 positions agree with TRBD1. Sequenced: PBMCs. The CDR3 DNA sequence: TGTGCCAGCTCACTGGACAGGTTCTACGAGCAGTACTTC. As protein: CASSLDRFYEQYF.